The entry below gives a single T cell receptor (beta chain) sequence along with its context. The primer mix had 60 Vbeta and 13 Jbeta primers. Libraries were prepared by immunoSEQ multiplex PCR; TCRdb keeps only in-frame clonotypes and omits some of them. The sample shows fewer than 200,000 clones, roughly an eighth of them seen only once. These data originate in a study of cytomegalovirus exposure and HLA in healthy donors. The length of the CDR3 is 14 residues. V lost 0 bases and J 2 bases, leaving 6 bases between the germline ends. Germline CDR1 reads SGHRS; CDR2 reads YFSETQ. The genes are TRBV5-1 and TRBJ2-1; D is uncertain. The sample was PBMCs. The sequence was collected from a man aged 45-60 years in good health and CMV-seropositive. DNA for the CDR3: TGCGCCAGCAGCTTGGGCAGGACCTACAATGAGCAGTTCTTC. The encoded protein is CASSLGRTYNEQFF.